The rows below give T cell receptor beta chains drawn from one sample of a study of blood T cells in healthy people across ages. TCRdb re-called the 5' RACE reads through MiXCR, storing one row per CDR3 protein. The table has 1 million or so distinct CDR3 sequences, 40% to 45% seen once. Specimen: blood. Receptors were obtained from an older woman in good health. Each CDR3 is given with its conserved first and last residue. A D gene is named only where the DNA matches it firmly. Size tells how often a clone was seen (once, few, many) or the class of an expanded clone, and some rows leave it out.

>TRBD2|TRBJ2-3|few|TRBV5-1
TGCGCCAGCAAACGAGCGGGAGTTGGAGATACGCAGTATTTT
CASKRAGVGDTQYF
>NA|TRBJ2-7|NA|TRBV30
TGTGCCTGGAGTCGGACGGTGAGTTACGAGCAGTACTTC
CAWSRTVSYEQYF
>NA|TRBJ1-1|NA|TRBV28
TGTGCCAGCAGTTTACACGGAGAGACCAACACTGAAGCTTTCTTT
CASSLHGETNTEAFF
>TRBD2|TRBJ2-7|few|TRBV10-3
TGTGCCATCAACCAGGGGCTAGCGGGAATCTACGAGCAGTACTTC
CAINQGLAGIYEQYF
>TRBD1|TRBJ1-5|once|TRBV5-1
TGCGCCAGCAGCCCAACAGGGGATGATAGCAATCAGCCCCAGCATTTT
CASSPTGDDSNQPQHF
>NA|TRBJ2-3|once|TRBV9
TGTGCCAGCAACGCCCCCAGGGGCGGGAGTTGGACAGATACGCAGTATTTT
CASNAPRGGSWTDTQYF
>NA|TRBJ1-5|few|TRBV27
TGTGCCAGCCAAACCTCCGACGGATACAATCAGCCCCAGCATTTT
CASQTSDGYNQPQHF
>TRBD2|TRBJ2-1|many|TRBV3-1
TGTGCCAGCAGCCAATCCCCTAGCGGGAGGGGTGAGCAGTTCTTC
CASSQSPSGRGEQFF
>NA|TRBJ2-4|NA|TRBV6-5
TGTGCCAGCAGTTATGGGTTCGGCGGGGAGCAGTACTTC
CASSYGFGGEQYF
>NA|TRBJ2-1|NA|TRBV20-1
TGCAGTGCTAGAGATGAGTTATCCTACAATGAGCAGTTCTTC
CSARDELSYNEQFF
>NA|TRBJ2-7|NA|TRBV7-8
TGTGCCAGCAGCTTAGTAGATCTGGGGCTGGCCTCCTACGAGCAGTACTTC
CASSLVDLGLASYEQYF
>NA|TRBJ2-3|few|TRBV7-9
TGTGCCAGCTTGACGGCCAGGGGAACGCAGTATTTT
CASLTARGTQYF
>NA|TRBJ2-7|NA|TRBV21-1
TGTGCCAGCAGCAAATATCAGCTGAGTTACGAGCAGTACTTC
CASSKYQLSYEQYF
>NA|TRBJ2-7|NA|TRBV10-2
TGCGCCAGCGGGGCTGGTGTCGCGTACGAGCAGTACTTC
CASGAGVAYEQYF
>TRBD1|TRBJ2-7|NA|TRBV6-5
TGTGCCAGCAAGCGAGGGGGCGTCGAGCAGTACTTC
CASKRGGVEQYF
>TRBD2|TRBJ2-7|few|TRBV2
TGTGCCAGCAATACGGGAGGAGACTCCTACGAGCAGTACTTC
CASNTGGDSYEQYF
>NA|TRBJ2-2|NA|TRBV7-9
TGTGCCAGCAGCTTAGGTATCCAAGCGAACACCGGGGAGCTGTTTTTC
CASSLGIQANTGELFF
>TRBD2|TRBJ2-1|few|TRBV7-2
TGTGCCAGCAGCTCCAGCGGGATTGGGTACAATGAGCAGTTCTTC
CASSSSGIGYNEQFF
>TRBD2|TRBJ2-7|few|TRBV9
TGTGCCAGCAGCGTAGAGGCCGGGGGGGAGCAGTACTTC
CASSVEAGGEQYF
>NA|TRBJ2-6|NA|TRBV12-3/TRBV12-4
TGTGCCAGCAGGGAGATAGATAACGTCCTGACTTTC
CASREIDNVLTF
>TRBD2|TRBJ2-3|NA|TRBV28
TGTGCCAGCAGTTTGGCGGGAGTCGACACAGATACGCAGTATTTT
CASSLAGVDTDTQYF
>TRBD1|TRBJ2-1|NA|TRBV2
TGTGCCAGAACCGTGACAGGGGGCTCGTACAATGAGCAGTTCTTC
CARTVTGGSYNEQFF
>NA|TRBJ1-1|NA|TRBV2
TGTGCCAGCAGTGAAGTTCTCGGAAGTGAAGCTTTCTTT
CASSEVLGSEAFF
>NA|TRBJ1-2|NA|TRBV9
TGTGCCAGCAGCCCACATGGGGATGGCTACACCTTC
CASSPHGDGYTF
>NA|TRBJ1-5|NA|TRBV5-1
TGCGCCAGCAGCGTGTTCCCGGGATCCTTCTCGGAGCAGCCCCAGCATTTT
CASSVFPGSFSEQPQHF
>NA|TRBJ2-1|few|TRBV7-9
TGTGCCAGCAGCGACCGGGACCCCGATCGTGAGCAGTTCTTC
CASSDRDPDREQFF
>NA|TRBJ1-2|NA|TRBV30
TGTGCCTGGAGTCTAACAGTCCGCACTAACTATGGCTACACCTTC
CAWSLTVRTNYGYTF
>NA|TRBJ2-1|NA|TRBV10-2
TGCGCCAGCAGTGATACCATCAATGAGCAGTTCTTC
CASSDTINEQFF
>NA|TRBJ1-1|NA|TRBV20-1
TGCAGTGCCCGACTCTGGCTAGGGAACACTGAAGCTTTCTTT
CSARLWLGNTEAFF
>NA|TRBJ2-5|many|TRBV11-2
TGTGCCAGCAGCCCAGAGTGGCAGAGACAAGAGACCCAGTACTTC
CASSPEWQRQETQYF
>TRBD1|TRBJ2-4|NA|TRBV6-2/TRBV6-3
TGTGCCAGCAGCGACACTTCCGGGACAGGGTGGGCCATTCAGTACTTC
CASSDTSGTGWAIQYF
>TRBD2|TRBJ2-7|NA|TRBV14
TGTGCCAGCAGCCAAGAGGTAGCGGGACAATACGAGCAGTACTTC
CASSQEVAGQYEQYF
>NA|TRBJ2-5|NA|TRBV14
TGTGCCAGCAGCCAAGATTTCTTAAGAGGGCGGTCGGGGGAGCAGTACTTC
CASSQDFLRGRSGEQYF
>NA|TRBJ2-3|few|TRBV28
TGTGCCAGCAGACGATTAGAATCAGATACGCAGTATTTT
CASRRLESDTQYF
>NA|TRBJ2-7|NA|TRBV7-4
TGTGCCAGCAGCCTCCGACAGCCTAGCTCCTACGAGCAGTACTTC
CASSLRQPSSYEQYF
>NA|TRBJ2-7|few|TRBV11-1
TGTGCCAGCAGCAAAAACATACGGACCTACGAGCAGTACTTC
CASSKNIRTYEQYF
>NA|TRBJ2-1|NA|TRBV20-1
TGCAGTGCTTGGTCTAGCGAAGAGCGATTCTCCTACAATGAGCAGTTCTTC
CSAWSSEERFSYNEQFF
>NA|TRBJ1-6|NA|TRBV9
TGTGCCAGCAGCGTAGCAGACAGAATCGGTTCACCCCTCCACTTT
CASSVADRIGSPLHF
>NA|TRBJ2-3|NA|TRBV27
TGTGCCAGCAGTTTAGGGAGCTGGGTCACCACAGATACGCAGTATTTT
CASSLGSWVTTDTQYF
>NA|TRBJ1-2|NA|TRBV11-2
TGTGCCAGCAGCTCAAGGACTAACTATGGCTACACCTTC
CASSSRTNYGYTF
>NA|TRBJ2-7|NA|TRBV20-1
TGCAGTGCTAGAAGGTTGATAGCCTACGAGCAGTACTTC
CSARRLIAYEQYF
>NA|TRBJ2-7|NA|TRBV6-5
TGTGCCAGCAGTTACTCGGTAAACGCCTACGAGCAGTACTTC
CASSYSVNAYEQYF